These T cell receptor beta chains were read from a single sample in a study of T cells after yellow fever vaccination. TCRdb re-derived calls from the 5' RACE reads in MiXCR, one entry per CDR3 protein. The sample carries approximately 110,000 distinct CDR3 sequences, under 9% recorded once. The sequencing used CD8+ T cells sorted from PBMCs, collected 45 days after the yellow fever booster vaccination. These TCRs come from a man aged 30 to 45 who received the YFV17D yellow fever vaccine. Both conserved end residues are part of each CDR3. D genes are given only for firm matches. Rows give clone size only sometimes, using once, few, many, or a class for an expanded clone.

clone_size	v_call	j_call	d_call	cdr3_nt	cdr3_aa
many	TRBV6-5	TRBJ2-1	NA	TGTGCCAGCAGTTACTCTGTTAAGAGCGAGCAGTTCTTC	CASSYSVKSEQFF
NA	TRBV3-1	TRBJ2-7	TRBD2	TGTGCCAGCAGCCAAGAGGCAGGCGCGGGAGGCCACGAGCAGTACTTC	CASSQEAGAGGHEQYF
many	TRBV12-3/TRBV12-4	TRBJ2-5	NA	TGTGCCAGCAGCCCTTCCGGGTCGGAAGAGACCCAGTACTTC	CASSPSGSEETQYF
many	TRBV5-1	TRBJ2-2	NA	TGCGCCAGCAGCTTGTATGCCACCGGGGAGCTGTTTTTT	CASSLYATGELFF
many	TRBV7-9	TRBJ2-5	NA	TGTGCCAGCAGCCCTCAGAGCCAAGAGACCCAGTACTTC	CASSPQSQETQYF
NA	TRBV20-1	TRBJ2-1	NA	TGCAGTGCCATCGACGAAGATAGGCCCAGCTCCTACAATGAGCAGTTCTTC	CSAIDEDRPSSYNEQFF
NA	TRBV20-1	TRBJ2-7	TRBD2	TGCAGTGCTAGTGTTCTGACTAGCGGGGTCGCCCTAGGATACGAGCAGTACTTC	CSASVLTSGVALGYEQYF
few	TRBV7-2	TRBJ2-7	NA	TGTGCCAGCAGCTTAGGGGGGGTTACCGCCTACGAGCAGTACTTC	CASSLGGVTAYEQYF
NA	TRBV28	TRBJ2-7	TRBD2	TGTGCCAGCAGCCCCGGGACTAGCGTGCACACAAGCTACGAGCAGTACTTC	CASSPGTSVHTSYEQYF
few	TRBV7-3	TRBJ2-7	TRBD1	TGTGCCAGCAGCTTAGGGGCAGGGGGCATAAACGAGCAGTACTTC	CASSLGAGGINEQYF
NA	TRBV6-6	TRBJ2-1	TRBD2	TGTGCCAGCATCGGGGCGGCTAGCGGGAGGTCTTTCTTC	CASIGAASGRSFF
many	TRBV4-3	TRBJ1-1	NA	TGCGCCAGCAGCCAAGTGTCGAGGGACACTGAAGCTTTCTTT	CASSQVSRDTEAFF
many	TRBV7-7	TRBJ2-1	TRBD2	TGTGCCAGCAGCTTACACCCCTCAGGCGGGAGAATCTCGAATGAGCAGTTCTTC	CASSLHPSGGRISNEQFF
many	TRBV20-1	TRBJ1-4	NA	TGCAGTGCTAGGGATCAGGGGAATGGTGAAAAACTGTTTTTT	CSARDQGNGEKLFF
many	TRBV6-2/TRBV6-3	TRBJ2-2	TRBD2	TGTGCCAGCAGTTACTTAGGACTAGCGGGAGCCACCGGGGAGCTGTTTTTT	CASSYLGLAGATGELFF
many	TRBV4-3	TRBJ1-2	TRBD1	TGCGCCAGCAGCCAGAGCCTTGGGACAGGGAATGGCTACACCTTC	CASSQSLGTGNGYTF
NA	TRBV4-3	TRBJ2-2	TRBD2	TGCGCCAGCAGCCAAGATCCCGCTAGCGGGAGCGGCACCGGGGAGCTGTTTTTT	CASSQDPASGSGTGELFF